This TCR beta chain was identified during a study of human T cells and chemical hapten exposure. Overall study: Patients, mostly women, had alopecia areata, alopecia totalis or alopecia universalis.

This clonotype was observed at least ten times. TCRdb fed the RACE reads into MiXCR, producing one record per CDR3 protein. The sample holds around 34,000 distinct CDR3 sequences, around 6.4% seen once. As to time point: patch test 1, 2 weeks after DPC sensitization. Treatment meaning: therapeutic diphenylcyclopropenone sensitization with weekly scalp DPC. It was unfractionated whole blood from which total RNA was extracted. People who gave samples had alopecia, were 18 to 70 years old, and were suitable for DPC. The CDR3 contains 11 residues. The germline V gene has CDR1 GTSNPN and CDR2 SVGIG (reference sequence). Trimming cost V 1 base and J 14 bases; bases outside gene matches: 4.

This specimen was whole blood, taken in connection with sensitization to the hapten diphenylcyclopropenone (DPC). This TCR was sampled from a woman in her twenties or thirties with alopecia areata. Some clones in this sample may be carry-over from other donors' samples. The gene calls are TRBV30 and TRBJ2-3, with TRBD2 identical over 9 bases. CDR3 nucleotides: TGTGCCTGGAGTGGCGGGGGGGCCTGGTATTTT. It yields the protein CAWSGGGAWYF.